This T cell receptor beta chain comes out of a study of blood T cell repertoires in COVID-19 (dated by TCRdb to 2018 to 2021). With respect to the entire study: Samples from collaborators originated in the United States, Italy and Spain and spanned both the acute and convalescent phases of COVID-19. The prospective study material was composed of cDNA or gDNA derived from T cells, B-cell-depleted T cells, or PBMCs. Subjects who had been exposed to COVID-19, were actively infected with it, or had recovered from it provided the deeply sampled blood TCRbeta repertoires that made up the dataset. The repertoires were released in a freely available public database intended as a resource for research on the immune response to SARS-CoV-2. The samples were drawn from two sources: the first 160 participants of the ongoing ImmuneRACE study, and 1,000 to 1,500 subjects contributed by 6 global collaborators. The sample metadata nearly always contained a de-identified subject ID, COVID-19 status, age in years and sex. Where available, HLA class I and class II types were taken from metadata supplied by the sample provider and were not determined by assay-based typing. Overall study outcomes, separate from this receptor: The amount of clinical and demographic metadata varied by source and participant and was provided uncurated.

One collaborating source in Seattle enrolled patients while the patients were actively infected and followed the patients over time throughout the course of disease. Each collaborating institution followed its own protocols to collect whole blood in K2EDTA tubes. For TCRbeta analysis, collaborator samples were shipped as frozen whole blood, as isolated PBMCs, or as DNA extracted from either sample type. TCRbeta CDR3 regions were amplified from genomic DNA using the immunoSEQ Assay, a bias-controlled multiplex PCR. Regarding the original processing steps: Nucleated cell counts per sample were estimated from amplification of reference gene primers within the assay. Sequence reads were collapsed and filtered to measure the absolute abundance of every unique TCRbeta CDR3 rearrangement. For each sample, productive Simpson clonality was calculated by taking the square root of Simpson's diversity index across productive rearrangements. The table was pulled from immuneACCESS by TCRdb, which kept in-frame rearrangements only. Such tables lose some clones; where checked, under half of the loss comes from unresolved V genes, and the rest has no known cause. V and J calls and clone size come straight from that table; D and trimming were deduced from the DNA. Recorded for this sample are about 480,000 clones; more than 70% of them occurred a single time. The ten largest clones take up roughly 12% of the sample.

V lost 0 bases and J lost 6 bases; the stretch between them is 17 bases long. From cysteine to phenylalanine, the CDR3 is 17 amino acids long. Here the CDR3 DNA is all that survives: 51 bases in frame from base 1. CDR1 and CDR2 are drawn from the germline V gene: SGHVS, FQNEAQ. As to this clone: The target of this receptor is not known. Base qualities are not provided; no much larger clone lies one nucleotide away.

Material for sequencing was peripheral blood. The chain is assembled from TRBV7-8 and TRBJ2-2; a tentative D call is TRBD2 (5 bases match). This clonotype was obtained from a woman in her 50s with COVID-19, enrolled during active disease. The bases read TGTGCCAGCAGCTTAGCGCAACTAGTACCCATGCCCGGGGAGCTGTTTTTT. Translated, this gives CASSLAQLVPMPGELFF.